The present TCR beta chain was sequenced within a study of T cells in Graves' hyperthyroidism and ophthalmopathy. In this sample, this clonotype turned up many times. Its antigen is not known. The investigators amplified TCR beta CDR3 regions from RNA transcripts. The HTBI primer set served for first-round RT-PCR of the TCR CDR3. Using its own MiXCR run on the multiplex PCR reads, TCRdb lists one record per CDR3 protein. The sample records approximately 630,000 distinct CDR3 sequences, 15% to 20% being singletons. Overall study results and limits: Blood also contained most expanded thyroid clonotypes above 0.001.

Germline-derived CDR1 and CDR2 are SQVTM and ANQGSEA. V was shortened by 3 bases and J by 1 base, with 11 bases between the two germline ends. CDR3 length equals 14 residues. Newly diagnosed hyperthyroidism, duration under 2 months, in patients aged 18 to 65. The sequence was obtained from a woman in her twenties or thirties with Graves' hyperthyroidism. The chain employs TRBV29-1 and TRBJ2-3; D is possibly TRBD1 (6 bases). The sample consisted of blood. CDR3 DNA sequence: TGCAGCGTTGAGGGGACATCGGGCACAGATACGCAGTATTTT. It encodes CSVEGTSGTDTQYF.